Presented here are 29 T cell receptor beta chains from one specimen sequenced in a study of blood T cells in healthy people across ages. The use of a sample-barcoded 5' primer and a J-beta primer mix characterized a second PCR of about 6 to 12 cycles. TCRdb reanalysed the 5' RACE reads using MiXCR and keeps one entry per CDR3 protein. This table has about 1.1 million distinct CDR3 sequences, 35% to 40% appearing once. The sample taken for sequencing was blood. The origin of the receptors is a man between 18 and 35 years old in good health.

V and J are TRBV6-5 and TRBJ1-1; TRBD1 aligns across 8 bases. There are 16 residues in the CDR3. The trim removed 0 bases at V and 1 base at J, leaving 4 bases unmatched. CDR1 and CDR2 (germline): MNHEY, SVGAGI. The CDR3 spells CASSYSADRANTEAFF. CDR3 nucleotide sequence: TGTGCCAGCAGTTACTCCGCGGACAGGGCGAACACTGAAGCTTTCTTT.

Concerning this clonotype itself: The junction does not match germline at one end; this may be a read error. This chain connects TRBV20-1 to TRBJ1-1, with D perhaps matching TRBD1 (5 bases). Per the germline V gene, CDR1 is DFQATT and CDR2 is SNEGSKA (reference sequence). The CDR3 length is 15 residues. The DNA of the CDR3 is TGCTGTGCTAGAGATCGGCCAGGGCTGAACACTGAAGCTTTCTTT. Its protein is CCARDRPGLNTEAFF.

In its sample, this clonotype was seen many times. The rearrangement uses TRBV7-9 and TRBJ1-5, with D uncertain. This CDR3 has 14 residues. Trimming stripped 1 base from V and 7 bases from J, with 11 bases between. Germline V CDR1 and CDR2: SEHNR, FQNEAQ (reference sequence). The CDR3 DNA is TGTGCCAGCAGCTTAGGTGGGTTCGGACAGCCCCAGCATTTT. It encodes CASSLGGFGQPQHF.

The chain is built from TRBV4-3 and TRBJ1-5, with a possible D match to TRBD1 (5 bases). This CDR3 region has 16 residues. Trimming left V 2 bases short and J 3 bases short, with 14 bases between. CDR1 is LGHNA, CDR2 YSLEER, per germline. The CDR3 coding sequence is TGCGCCAGCAGCCAACACACTGACAGTACCAATCAGCCCCAGCATTTT. Encoded protein: CASSQHTDSTNQPQHF.

The chain is built from TRBV20-1 and TRBJ2-7, with D tentatively TRBD2 (6 bases). The CDR3 extends over 14 amino acids. V lost 4 bases and J 7 bases, leaving 20 bases between the germline ends. CDR1 is DFQATT, CDR2 SNEGSKA, per germline (reference sequence). In DNA form, the CDR3 reads TGCAGTGCTACATTAGCGGTGAGATACAATGAGCAGTACTTC. This codes for CSATLAVRYNEQYF.

The V gene is TRBV20-1, the J gene TRBJ1-1; a weak D match, TRBD1 (6 bases). The CDR3 consists of 16 residues. Trimming removed 0 bases from V and 4 bases from J, with 18 bases in between. The V gene's germline CDR1 is DFQATT and CDR2 SNEGSKA (reference sequence). The CDR3 loop reads CSARDWRGAGGTEAFF. The CDR3, as DNA: TGCAGTGCTAGAGATTGGAGGGGGGCGGGCGGCACTGAAGCTTTCTTT.

This clonotype was detected only a few times. The genes are TRBV2 and TRBJ2-5, with D maybe TRBD1 (6 bases). This CDR3 comprises 10 residues. CDR1 and CDR2 (germline): SNHLY, FYNNEI. Trimming stripped 11 bases from V and 5 bases from J, with 9 bases between. Here the CDR3 DNA reads TGTGCCGGTGGACAGGAGACCCAGTACTTC. Translating it yields CAGGQETQYF.

This clonotype has a handful of counts. V usage is TRBV7-2 and J usage is TRBJ1-2; a possible D gene is TRBD1 (5 bases). Germline values: CDR1 SGHTA, CDR2 FQGNSA. V shed 5 bases and J shed 4 bases, with 17 bases lying between them. There are 15 residues in the CDR3. As DNA, the CDR3 is TGTGCCAGCAGCCCCAATTTTCAGACAGTCTATGGCTACACCTTC. Encoded protein: CASSPNFQTVYGYTF.

As for this clonotype: Germline is not matched at one junction end, which may reflect a read error. The V and J genes are TRBV7-2 and TRBJ1-4, with D possibly being TRBD1 (5 bases). The germline gives CDR1 SGHTA, CDR2 FQGNSA. There are 13 residues in the CDR3. For the CDR3, the DNA is TGTGCCAGCGGAGGGGCTACTAGTGAAAAACTGTTTTTT. Residues: CASGGATSEKLFF.

The chain recombines TRBV4-2 with TRBJ2-7, with no clear D. The CDR3 covers 17 residues. Per the germline V gene, CDR1 is LGHNA and CDR2 is YNFKEQ. Trimming shortened V by 0 bases and J by 2 bases, and 17 bases separated the two germline ends. Here the CDR3 reads CASSQDKSGVQAYEQYV. CDR3 nucleotides: TGTGCCAGCAGCCAAGATAAATCCGGCGTTCAAGCCTACGAGCAGTACGTC.

This sequence joins TRBV2 and TRBJ1-1; the D gene is possibly TRBD1 (6 bases). The CDR3 has 16 residues. Germline V lookup: CDR1 SNHLY, CDR2 FYNNEI. V lost 0 bases, J lost 6 bases, and 17 bases lay in between. The CDR3 nucleotides read TGTGCCAGCAGTGAAGCGGGACCTTTGGAGGGGGCTGAAGCTTTCTTT. This sequence encodes CASSEAGPLEGAEAFF.

The V gene is TRBV7-9, the J gene TRBJ1-2; perhaps TRBD1 as D (5 bases). CDR1 SEHNR and CDR2 FQNEAQ come from the germline V gene (reference sequence). This CDR3 has 13 residues. The V end was cut by 3 bases, the J end by 7 bases, with 12 bases between. Here the CDR3 reads CASSFDNGGGYTF. CDR3 in DNA: TGTGCCAGCAGCTTTGACAACGGGGGTGGCTACACCTTC.

V usage is TRBV21-1 and J usage is TRBJ1-5. TRBV21-1 is deemed a pseudogene. This CDR3 comprises 14 residues. The CDR3 region has the DNA TGTGCCAGTGACGGGGGGGCCCGCAATCAGCCCCAGCATTTT. This sequence encodes CASDGGARNQPQHF.

The chain recombines TRBV9 with TRBJ1-1; maybe TRBD1 (5 bases). The CDR3 has 16 residues. The ends were cut back, 0 bases at V and 3 bases at J, with 15 bases in the middle. CDR1 is SGDLS, CDR2 YYNGEE, per germline. In DNA form, the CDR3 reads TGTGCCAGCAGCGTAGGGGTGCAGCAGGGAGACACTGAAGCTTTCTTT. Its protein product is CASSVGVQQGDTEAFF.

This clonotype was observed a few times. The rearrangement uses TRBV12-3 or TRBV12-4 and TRBJ1-2; D might be TRBD1 (6 bases). There are 11 residues in the CDR3. Between the trimmed V and J ends, which lost 5 bases and 6 bases, there was a span of 7 bases. The CDR3 here is CASSAGDGYTF. CDR3 coding DNA: TGTGCCAGCAGTGCAGGGGATGGCTACACCTTC.

The chain combines TRBV7-9 with TRBJ2-1; 8 bases are shared with TRBD2. The CDR3 has 15 amino acids. Trimming took 4 bases from V and 2 from J; bases not matched to a gene: 4. Germline loops: CDR1 SEHNR, CDR2 FQNEAQ (reference sequence). CDR3 sequence: CASSSRTSTYNEQFF. DNA of the CDR3: TGTGCCAGCAGCTCTAGGACTAGCACCTACAATGAGCAGTTCTTC.

This clonotype came up a few times. J is TRBJ2-5 and V is TRBV6-5, with 8 bases identical to TRBD1. Germline V lookup: CDR1 MNHEY, CDR2 SVGAGI. V shed 2 bases, J shed 5 bases, and the junction held 7 bases outside the gene matches. This CDR3 has 15 amino acids. CDR3 sequence: CASSYLTGVGETQYF. CDR3 in DNA: TGTGCCAGCAGTTACCTGACAGGGGTCGGTGAGACCCAGTACTTC.

The rearrangement joins TRBV6-2 or TRBV6-3 to TRBJ2-3; D gene uncertain. Trimming took 0 bases from V and 3 from J, leaving 7 bases between them. Germline CDR1 is MNHEY and CDR2 is SVGEGT. The CDR3 length is 14 residues. CDR3 sequence reads: CASSYSYRTDTQYF. Written as DNA, the CDR3 is TGTGCCAGCAGTTACTCATACCGGACAGATACGCAGTATTTT.

This clonotype was seen only a few times. This chain joins TRBV14 and TRBJ1-2; D is uncertain. With 0 bases removed from V and 4 bases from J, the gap between germline ends came to 15 bases. Per the germline V gene, CDR1 is SGHDN and CDR2 is FVKESK. The CDR3 runs 16 residues. CDR3 bases: TGTGCCAGCAGCCAAGATCAGCAAACCTGGCTCTATGGCTACACCTTC. Residues: CASSQDQQTWLYGYTF.

In this sample, this clonotype turned up a few times. The CDR3 is CASTKDGDLSGTEAFF. CDR3 sequence (DNA): TGCGCCAGCACCAAAGACGGCGATCTCTCGGGAACTGAAGCTTTCTTT. V and J are TRBV4-1 and TRBJ1-1; D remains unclear. Germline V gene lookup returns CDR1 MGHRA and CDR2 YSYEKL. V dropped 7 bases and J dropped 5 bases, with 23 bases sitting between them. This CDR3 is 16 amino acids long.

This clonotype was found many times. The V gene is TRBV5-1, the J gene TRBJ1-1, with unresolved D. From germline, CDR1 is SGHRS and CDR2 YFSETQ. There are 12 residues in the CDR3. V was clipped by 4 bases and J by 5 bases, with 9 bases between them. CDR3 residues: CASSSEGTEAFF. The DNA of the CDR3 is TGCGCCAGCAGCAGTGAAGGGACTGAAGCTTTCTTT.

This clonotype was seen a few times. The gene calls are TRBV5-1 and TRBJ1-1; 9 nucleotides align to TRBD1. CDR3 length: 18 residues. Germline CDR1 reads SGHRS; CDR2 reads YFSETQ. The J segment lost 0 bases and the V segment lost 2 bases, leaving 11 bases of the junction unmatched. The chain's CDR3 is CASSFRQGDAYVNTEAFF. For the CDR3, the DNA is TGCGCCAGCAGCTTCAGACAGGGGGATGCCTATGTGAACACTGAAGCTTTCTTT.

V usage is TRBV7-9 and J usage is TRBJ1-2; D is uncertain. Germline V gene lookup returns CDR1 SEHNR and CDR2 FQNEAQ (reference sequence). The CDR3 loop spans 13 amino acids. V was cut by 10 bases and J by 3 bases, with 15 bases left in between. Here the CDR3 DNA reads TGTGCCAACACCGTTAACGAGGACTATGGCTACACCTTC. It yields the protein CANTVNEDYGYTF.

This chain joins TRBV4-3 and TRBJ1-4; no reliable D call. V was cut by 0 bases and J by 4 bases, with 9 bases left in between. The CDR3 runs 15 residues. Germline V gives CDR1 LGHNA, CDR2 YSLEER. Written as DNA, the CDR3 is TGCGCCAGCAGCCAAGAGCCAGGAATTAATGAAAAACTGTTTTTT. This sequence encodes CASSQEPGINEKLFF.

This chain connects TRBV7-2 to TRBJ2-3; D is ambiguous. The germline V and J ends were trimmed by 5 bases and 6 bases, with 15 bases remaining between them. This CDR3 has 14 amino acids. CDR1 and CDR2 from the germline V gene are SGHTA and FQGNSA. CDR3 nucleotide sequence: TGTGCCAGCAGCCCGGTCTCAACTGGGGATACGCAGTATTTT. Translated: CASSPVSTGDTQYF.

A few counts support this clonotype. This sequence joins TRBV4-1 and TRBJ2-3; D is ambiguous. The CDR3 consists of 15 residues. V was pared by 4 bases and J by 1 base, with 12 bases between. Germline V gene data show CDR1 as MGHRA and CDR2 as YSYEKL. The CDR3 coding sequence is TGCGCCAGCAGCCCACTCGACAAACGCACAGATACGCAGTATTTT. This encodes CASSPLDKRTDTQYF.

A few counts support this clonotype. The J gene is TRBJ1-1, the V gene TRBV7-9, with no clear D. Germline assignment: CDR1 SEHNR and CDR2 FQNEAQ (reference sequence). V dropped 1 base and J dropped 2 bases, with 17 bases sitting between them. The CDR3 consists of 17 residues. The DNA of the CDR3 is TGTGCCAGCAGCTTAGATGGTGCGGCAGACCCTAACACTGAAGCTTTCTTT. It is translated as CASSLDGAADPNTEAFF.

The V and J genes are TRBV18 and TRBJ2-1; D is unclear. CDR1 is KGHSH and CDR2 is LQKENI in the germline V gene. The CDR3 is 15 residues long. V was trimmed by 0 bases and J by 3 bases, leaving 9 bases between them. The CDR3 region is CASSPPGGDYNEQFF. CDR3 DNA: TGTGCCAGCTCACCACCGGGCGGAGACTACAATGAGCAGTTCTTC.

This chain uses TRBV6-1 with TRBJ1-2; D possibly corresponds to TRBD1 (5 bases). The CDR3 runs to 13 residues. V was pared by 8 bases and J by 4 bases, with 14 bases between. Germline-derived CDR1 and CDR2 are MNHNS and SASEGT. The CDR3 loop is CASQDRVLYGYTF. The DNA for the CDR3 is TGTGCCAGCCAAGACAGAGTTCTCTATGGCTACACCTTC.